The 20 T cell receptor beta chains below come from one sample, sequenced in a study of T cell repertoires in cytomegalovirus infection. TCRdb re-called the reads through MiXCR, storing one row per CDR3 protein. The sample has hundreds of thousands of distinct CDR3 sequences; roughly a tenth are singletons. Sequencing was performed on PBMCs. These receptor sequences come from a human donor in good health (CMV status not recorded). Some clones in this sample may be carry-over from other donors' samples.

This clonotype showed up many times. V and J are TRBV7-9 and TRBJ2-2; 8 nucleotides line up with TRBD2. J lost 3 bases, V lost 7 bases, and 4 bases had no gene match. The CDR3 extends over 14 amino acids. The germline V gene has CDR1 SEHNR and CDR2 FQNEAQ (reference sequence). The CDR3 sequence is CASTRGADTGELFF. Written as DNA, the CDR3 is TGTGCCAGCACGCGGGGGGCCGACACCGGGGAGCTGTTTTTT.

A few counts support this clonotype. The J gene is TRBJ1-2, the V gene TRBV20-1; 7 bases are shared with TRBD1. After removal of 5 bases from V and 5 bases from J, the junction contained 2 bases not matched to a gene. The CDR3 runs 11 residues. Germline assignment: CDR1 DFQATT and CDR2 SNEGSKA (reference sequence). The CDR3 reads CSALGQYGYTF. The CDR3 coding sequence is TGCAGTGCTTTGGGACAGTATGGCTACACCTTC.

At least ten counts were recorded for this clonotype. The chain combines TRBV24-1 with TRBJ2-2, with D tentatively TRBD1 (6 bases). Germline V lookup: CDR1 KGHDR, CDR2 SFDVKD. V lost 6 bases and J 2 bases, leaving 12 bases between the germline ends. The CDR3 loop spans 15 amino acids. The CDR3 region has the DNA TGTGCCACCAGTCAGGGGCAGATTAACACCGGGGAGCTGTTTTTT. Amino acid sequence: CATSQGQINTGELFF.

This clonotype was seen repeatedly, ten times or more. The chain uses TRBV7-2 and TRBJ2-5; D not certain. CDR1 and CDR2 from the germline V gene are SGHTA and FQGNSA. The CDR3 has 13 residues. The V end lost 0 bases, the J end lost 3 bases, and 5 bases lay between the germline ends. The CDR3 loop is CASSLANKETQYF. The CDR3 nucleotides are TGTGCCAGCAGCTTAGCTAACAAAGAGACCCAGTACTTC.

This clonotype was counted many times. This chain connects TRBV6-4 to TRBJ2-3; 12 bases fit TRBD1. This CDR3 comprises 15 residues. Looked up from germline, CDR1 is MRHNA and CDR2 is SNTAGT. V lost 2 bases and J lost 4; bases outside the gene matches: 1. This CDR3 is CASSDGTGGADTQYF. The CDR3 nucleotides are TGTGCCAGCAGTGACGGGACAGGGGGCGCAGATACGCAGTATTTT.

The chain employs TRBV4-1 and TRBJ2-1; D may be TRBD2 (6 bases). Germline CDR1 is MGHRA and CDR2 is YSYEKL. The CDR3 is 17 residues long. Trimming stripped 0 bases from V and 2 bases from J, with 14 bases between. CDR3 bases: TGCGCCAGCAGCCAAGATCGTGGGGGGACCGCCTACAATGAGCAGTTCTTC. Its protein is CASSQDRGGTAYNEQFF.

This clonotype was recorded many times. The chain has TRBV4-1 and TRBJ2-3, with D maybe TRBD2 (6 bases). V was clipped by 0 bases and J by 2 bases, with 24 bases between them. The CDR3 extends over 20 amino acids. CDR1 is MGHRA and CDR2 is YSYEKL in the germline V gene. DNA for the CDR3: TGCGCCAGCAGCCAAGATACGATCTTGCTAGCGCTAGGAAACACAGATACGCAGTATTTT. Its translation: CASSQDTILLALGNTDTQYF.

The DNA of the CDR3 is TGTGCCAGCAGTGCCCAGAGGGGCATGATCGGGGAGCTGTTTTTT. It is translated as CASSAQRGMIGELFF. The rearrangement links TRBV6-4 to TRBJ2-2; the D gene could be TRBD1 or TRBD2 (5 bases each). Between the trimmed V and J ends, which lost 4 bases and 7 bases, there was a span of 16 bases. Germline lookup yields CDR1 MRHNA and CDR2 SNTAGT. This CDR3 comprises 15 residues.

The V gene is TRBV13, the J gene TRBJ1-2; perhaps TRBD1 as D (5 bases). The CDR3 runs to 14 residues. In germline, CDR1 is PRHDT, CDR2 FYEKMQ (reference sequence). V was shortened by 0 bases and J by 3 bases, with 8 bases between the two germline ends. The CDR3 sequence: CASSLGRRDYGYTF. CDR3 DNA: TGTGCCAGCAGCTTAGGTCGCAGGGACTATGGCTACACCTTC. The full variable domain, in which reference TRBV13 and TRBJ1-2 provide the parts outside the CDR3, is AAGVIQSPRHLIKEKRETATLKCYPIPRHDTVYWYQQGPGQDPQFLISFYEKMQSDKGSIPDRFSAQQFSDYHSELNMSSLELGDSALYFCASSLGRRDYGYTFGSGTRLTVV.

This clonotype has ten or more counts. This chain uses TRBV2 with TRBJ2-7; D gene ambiguous. V lost 5 bases to trimming and J lost 2 bases, with 10 bases between them. The CDR3 contains 13 residues. The germline V gene encodes CDR1 SNHLY and CDR2 FYNNEI. The DNA of the CDR3 is TGTGCCAGCAGTAACGGAGCAACCTACGAGCAGTACGTC. Translating it yields CASSNGATYEQYV.

This clonotype was counted ten times or more. The V and J genes are TRBV10-3 and TRBJ2-7; either TRBD1 or TRBD2 may supply D (6 bases each). This CDR3 is 13 amino acids long. From germline, CDR1 is ENHRY and CDR2 SYGVKD. Trimming shortened V by 8 bases and J by 6 bases, and 17 bases separated the two germline ends. The CDR3 bases are TGTGCCATCGCTGGGAAAGGGGGGATCGAGCAGTACTTC. Amino acid sequence: CAIAGKGGIEQYF.

The table lists this clonotype with many counts. The CDR3 region has the DNA TGTGCCAGCAGCTTAGGTCGGACAGATACGCAGTATTTT. This sequence encodes CASSLGRTDTQYF. The chain is built from TRBV7-2 and TRBJ2-3; D not certain. Germline V gene data show CDR1 as SGHTA and CDR2 as FQGNSA. V gave up 1 base and J gave up 3 bases, with 5 bases separating them. This CDR3 is built from 13 residues.

This clonotype was counted at least ten times. The chain employs TRBV20-1 and TRBJ1-2, with D perhaps matching TRBD1 (6 bases). Germline V lookup: CDR1 DFQATT, CDR2 SNEGSKA (reference sequence). The CDR3 is made up of 15 amino acids. Between the trimmed V and J ends, which lost 3 bases and 2 bases, there was a span of 16 bases. CDR3 amino acids: CSASDNRVSNYGYTF. The CDR3 coding sequence is TGCAGTGCTAGCGACAACAGGGTTTCGAACTATGGCTACACCTTC.

This clonotype has a handful of counts. The chain recombines TRBV20-1 with TRBJ1-2, with 7 nucleotides matching TRBD1. The CDR3 length is 14 residues. J gave up 3 bases and V 0 bases, and 4 bases lay outside the gene matches. Germline assignment: CDR1 DFQATT and CDR2 SNEGSKA (reference sequence). The CDR3 region is CSARDPGGDYGYTF. CDR3 DNA: TGCAGTGCTAGAGATCCAGGGGGGGACTATGGCTACACCTTC.

At least ten counts were recorded for this clonotype. The chain joins TRBV5-4 to TRBJ2-5, with 8 bases matching TRBD1. Unmatched junction bases numbered 4, after V lost 4 bases and J lost 2 bases. CDR1 is SGHNT and CDR2 is YYREEE in the germline V gene (reference sequence). CDR3 length: 14 residues. The CDR3 spells CASSRDRTQETQYF. In nucleotides, the CDR3 is TGTGCCAGCAGCAGGGACAGGACTCAAGAGACCCAGTACTTC.

The chain combines TRBV20-1 with TRBJ2-1; tentatively, D is TRBD1 (7 bases). The germline V and J ends were trimmed by 6 bases and 7 bases, with 22 bases remaining between them. CDR1 is DFQATT, CDR2 SNEGSKA, per germline (reference sequence). The CDR3 consists of 15 residues. The CDR3 spells CSAKIDREDRNEQFF. As DNA, the CDR3 is TGCAGTGCGAAGATAGACAGGGAGGACCGTAATGAGCAGTTCTTC.

This clonotype was picked up many times. This chain links TRBV2 with TRBJ2-2, with D perhaps assigned TRBD1 or TRBD2 (6 bases each). The V end was cut by 7 bases, the J end by 4 bases, with 16 bases between. The CDR3 is 15 residues long. CDR1 and CDR2 (germline): SNHLY, FYNNEI. The CDR3 is CASTPWGAPTGELFF. CDR3 nucleotide sequence: TGTGCCAGCACCCCTTGGGGGGCGCCCACCGGGGAGCTGTTTTTT.

The chain recombines TRBV5-1 with TRBJ2-3, with D possibly being TRBD1 (7 bases). Trimming shortened V by 2 bases and J by 0 bases, and 13 bases separated the two germline ends. The CDR3 contains 16 residues. The V gene's germline CDR1 is SGHRS and CDR2 YFSETQ. This chain's CDR3 is CASSFPRDRSTDTQYF. For the CDR3, the DNA is TGCGCCAGCAGCTTCCCGCGGGACAGAAGCACAGATACGCAGTATTTT.

This clonotype was recorded at least ten times. J is TRBJ2-3 and V is TRBV27; D is unresolved. V lost 1 base and J 3 bases, leaving 8 bases between the germline ends. The CDR3 has 14 amino acids. Germline V gene data show CDR1 as MNHEY and CDR2 as SMNVEV (reference sequence). The CDR3 sequence: CASSLLGLTDTQYF. The CDR3 nucleotides read TGTGCCAGCAGTTTATTAGGCTTGACAGATACGCAGTATTTT.

This clonotype was counted ten times or more. The J gene is TRBJ2-2, the V gene TRBV6-1; 8 bases fit TRBD2. Germline V gene data show CDR1 as MNHNS and CDR2 as SASEGT. The V and J ends lost 6 bases and 1 base, in that order; junction bases with no gene match: 4. CDR3 length: 15 residues. CDR3 nucleotides: TGTGCCAGCAGCTTCGGGACTAGGAACACCGGGGAGCTGTTTTTT. The encoded protein is CASSFGTRNTGELFF.